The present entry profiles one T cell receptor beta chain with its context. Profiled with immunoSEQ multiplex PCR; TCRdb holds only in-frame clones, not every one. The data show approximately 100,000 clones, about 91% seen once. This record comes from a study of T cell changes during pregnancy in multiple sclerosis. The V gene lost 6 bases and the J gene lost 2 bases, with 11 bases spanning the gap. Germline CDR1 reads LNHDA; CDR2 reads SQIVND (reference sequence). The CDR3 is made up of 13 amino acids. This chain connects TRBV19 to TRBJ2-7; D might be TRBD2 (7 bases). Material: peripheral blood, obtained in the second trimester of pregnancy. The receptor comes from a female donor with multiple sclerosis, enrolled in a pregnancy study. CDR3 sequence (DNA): TGTGCCAGTAGCCCGGGGGGCCCCTACGAGCAGTACTTC. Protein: CASSPGGPYEQYF.